The following is a TCR beta chain sequence with its context. Its antigen is not identified. In TCRdb, the RT-PCR reads were re-called with MiXCR into one record per CDR3 protein. This sample yields under 500,000 distinct CDR3 sequences, of which 9.5% to 13% are seen a single time; over 9.5% belongs to the top ten. The record originates from a study of response to subunit inactivated influenza vaccine. Whole-study findings and limits: Few new T cells, the authors suggested, are recruited by each seasonal influenza vaccination.

Between the trimmed V and J ends, which lost 6 bases and 6 bases, there was a span of 16 bases. Germline assignment: CDR1 DFQATT and CDR2 SNEGSKA (reference sequence). The length of the CDR3 is 13 residues. This rearrangement joins TRBV20-1 to TRBJ2-3, with a tentative D call TRBD2 (6 bases). This sequence originates from a man aged 45-60 years who received an inactivated influenza vaccine. Sequencing used PBMCs from blood, obtained roughly 45 days after vaccination. The DNA for the CDR3 is TGCAGTGCCGGCGGGGCCCTGGCGGATACGCAGTATTTT. It translates to CSAGGALADTQYF.